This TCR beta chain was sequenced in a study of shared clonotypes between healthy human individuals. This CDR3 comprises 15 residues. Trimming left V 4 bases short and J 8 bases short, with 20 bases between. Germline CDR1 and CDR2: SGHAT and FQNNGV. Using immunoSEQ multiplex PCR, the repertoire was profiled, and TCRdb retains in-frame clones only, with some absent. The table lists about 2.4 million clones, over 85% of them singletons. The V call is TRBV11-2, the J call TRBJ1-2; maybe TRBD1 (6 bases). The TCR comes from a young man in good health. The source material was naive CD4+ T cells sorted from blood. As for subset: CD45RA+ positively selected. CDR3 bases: TGTGCCAGCAGCTCTACCGGGACAAGAAAAGGGGGCTACACCTTC. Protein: CASSSTGTRKGGYTF.